This TCR beta chain came from a study of cytotoxic CD8 clonotypes in ibrutinib-treated CLL. This CDR3 region has 15 residues. V shed 4 bases and J shed 2 bases, with 14 bases lying between them. The germline V gene encodes CDR1 MDHEN and CDR2 SYDVKM. Assay: immunoSEQ multiplex PCR; the TCRdb copy retains only in-frame clones and omits some. The sample consists of about 60,000 clones, 54% of them appearing once. The chain has TRBV28 and TRBJ1-2; D gene uncertain. Specimen: PBMCs, collected at disease progression, from a patient treated with ibrutinib. The clonotype originates from a human donor with chronic lymphocytic leukemia. This CDR3 is CASSSSSGPNYGYTF. DNA for the CDR3: TGTGCCAGCAGTTCCTCGAGTGGTCCCAACTATGGCTACACCTTC.